This T cell receptor beta chain stems from a study of CD8 T cells in acute hepatitis C reinfection. Assay used: immunoSEQ multiplex PCR; TCRdb lists only in-frame clones, some missing. The table shows under 1,500 clones, with approximately 51% occurring only once. Described time point: acute HCV infection, within 168 days of estimated infection date. No in vitro expansion preceded sequencing of these hepatitis C virus-specific cells, which were studied ex vivo. Regarding the study as a whole: Preferential TRBV04 and TRBV06 usage appeared in all groups and was not explained by the naive pool.

The V end lost 2 bases, the J end lost 8 bases, and 22 bases lay between the germline ends. Germline-derived CDR1 and CDR2 are SNHLY and FYNNEI. This CDR3 is built from 17 residues. The V and J genes are TRBV2 and TRBJ2-1; D tentatively fits TRBD1 or TRBD2 (5 bases each). Material: HCV NS3-1073 tetramer-sorted CD8+ T cells from PBMCs, obtained during acute infection. The source is a woman aged 18-29 years who spontaneously cleared hepatitis C infection. The CDR3 sequence: CASSEIIRDPSKDEQFF. For the CDR3, the DNA is TGTGCCAGCAGTGAAATTATCCGGGACCCCAGTAAGGATGAGCAGTTCTTC.